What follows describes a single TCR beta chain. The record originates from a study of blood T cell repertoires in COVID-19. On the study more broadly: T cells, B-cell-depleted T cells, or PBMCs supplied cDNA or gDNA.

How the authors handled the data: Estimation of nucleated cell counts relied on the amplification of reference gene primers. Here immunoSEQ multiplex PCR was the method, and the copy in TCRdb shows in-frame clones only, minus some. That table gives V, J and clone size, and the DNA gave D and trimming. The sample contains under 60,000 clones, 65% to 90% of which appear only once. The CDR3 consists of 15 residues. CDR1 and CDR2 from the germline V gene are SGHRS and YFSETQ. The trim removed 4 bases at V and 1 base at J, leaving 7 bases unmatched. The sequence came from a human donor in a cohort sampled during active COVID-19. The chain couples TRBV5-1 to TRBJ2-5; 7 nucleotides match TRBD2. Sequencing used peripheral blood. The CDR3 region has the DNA TGCGCCAGCAGCAACACCGGGACTACCCAAGAGACCCAGTACTTC. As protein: CASSNTGTTQETQYF.